Shown below are 17 T cell receptor beta chains from a single sample sequenced in a study of cytomegalovirus exposure and HLA in healthy donors. Vbeta (60) and Jbeta (13) primers were used in the PCR. Assay: immunoSEQ multiplex PCR; the TCRdb copy retains only in-frame clones and omits some. This repertoire shows some 160,000 clones, roughly 80% found once; its top ten account for roughly 0.5%. Sequenced sample: PBMCs. The receptors come from a woman aged 45-65 years in good health and CMV-seronegative.

V is TRBV29-1 and J is TRBJ2-1; 13 bases line up with TRBD2. With 2 bases clipped from V and 1 base from J, the junction kept 2 bases outside the gene matches. Germline V gene sequence: CDR1 SQVTM, CDR2 ANQGSEA. This CDR3 spans 16 amino acids. CDR3 coding DNA: TGCAGCGTTGAATCACTAGCGGGGGGGTCCTACAATGAGCAGTTCTTC. This sequence encodes CSVESLAGGSYNEQFF.

This CDR3 is CASSSRDRDFSGANVLTF. In DNA, the CDR3 is TGTGCCAGCAGCTCCCGGGACAGGGATTTCTCTGGGGCCAACGTCCTGACTTTC. This sequence joins TRBV7-8 and TRBJ2-6, with 9 bases identical to TRBD1. The CDR3 has 18 amino acids. Germline CDR1 reads SGHVS; CDR2 reads FQNEAQ. Trimming took 4 bases from V and 0 from J; bases not matched to a gene: 7.

The V call is TRBV18, the J call TRBJ2-2; no clear D. CDR1 and CDR2 (germline): KGHSH, LQKENI. V was shortened by 1 base and J by 0 bases, with 12 bases between the two germline ends. CDR3 length: 17 residues. CDR3 nucleotide sequence: TGTGCCAGCTCACCACGGTCACTCCACGCGAACACCGGGGAGCTGTTTTTT. Protein: CASSPRSLHANTGELFF.

The table lists this clone with a count of one. The J gene is TRBJ1-5, the V gene TRBV18, with TRBD1 identical over 9 bases. V was pared by 3 bases and J by 1 base, with 1 base of the junction left unmatched. Germline assignment: CDR1 KGHSH and CDR2 LQKENI. The CDR3 spans 15 residues. The DNA for the CDR3 is TGTGCCAGCTCACCGACAGGGGGAAGCAATCAGCCCCAGCATTTT. Translating gives CASSPTGGSNQPQHF.

The rearrangement uses TRBV11-2 and TRBJ2-7, with D tentatively TRBD2 (5 bases). The CDR3 has 13 residues. Germline V gene sequence: CDR1 SGHAT, CDR2 FQNNGV. V dropped 1 base and J dropped 7 bases, with 11 bases sitting between them. Written as DNA, the CDR3 is TGTGCCAGCAGCTTAGTGGGAGAAGGGGAGCAGTACTTC. This codes for CASSLVGEGEQYF.

The table lists this clone with a few counts. This chain joins TRBV15 and TRBJ2-7, with D possibly TRBD1 on 6 matching bases. This CDR3 spans 15 amino acids. The germline CDR1 and CDR2 sequences are LNHNV and YYDKDF (reference sequence). V lost 2 bases and J 4 bases, leaving 15 bases between the germline ends. CDR3 sequence: CATSRYRDNRYEQYF. CDR3 DNA sequence: TGTGCCACCAGCAGATACCGGGACAACCGATACGAGCAGTACTTC.

The rearrangement uses TRBV5-4 and TRBJ2-5; D perhaps matches TRBD1 (6 bases). Germline values: CDR1 SGHNT, CDR2 YYREEE (reference sequence). The CDR3 is 14 residues long. V was clipped by 5 bases and J by 1 base, with 12 bases between them. CDR3 residues: CASRATGSQETQYF. The CDR3 DNA reads TGTGCCAGCAGAGCAACAGGGTCCCAAGAGACCCAGTACTTC.

The DNA of the CDR3 is TGTGCCACCAGCAGAGATCACTCTGGGGCCAACGTCCTGACTTTC. Its translation: CATSRDHSGANVLTF. This chain connects TRBV15 to TRBJ2-6, with no clear D. Germline V gene lookup returns CDR1 LNHNV and CDR2 YYDKDF (reference sequence). The CDR3 length is 15 residues. V shed 0 bases and J shed 0 bases, with 3 bases lying between them. Combining the CDR3 with reference TRBV15 and TRBJ2-6 gives the whole variable domain DAMVIQNPRYQVTQFGKPVTLSCSQTLNHNVMYWYQQKSSQAPKLLFHYYDKDFNNEADTPDNFQSRRPNTSFCFLDIRSPGLGDTAMYLCATSRDHSGANVLTFGAGSRLTVL.

The chain has TRBV27 and TRBJ2-2; D uncertain. The V end was cut by 6 bases, the J end by 2 bases, with 10 bases between. This CDR3 contains 14 residues. Germline CDR1 is MNHEY and CDR2 is SMNVEV (reference sequence). The CDR3, as DNA: TGTGCCAGCAGAAGCGTCAGAAACACCGGGGAGCTGTTTTTT. As protein: CASRSVRNTGELFF.

This clone was seen more than once but under ten times. The chain recombines TRBV5-1 with TRBJ2-3, with 10 nucleotides matching TRBD2. V trimming: 3 bases; J trimming: 1 base; junction bases outside the gene matches: 2. Germline CDR1 and CDR2: SGHRS and YFSETQ. The CDR3 totals 15 residues. The CDR3 spells CASSSSGRGTDTQYF. The DNA of the CDR3 is TGCGCCAGCAGCTCGAGCGGGAGGGGCACAGATACGCAGTATTTT.

With respect to this clone: Other nucleotide sequences from this sample produce the same CDR3. The gene calls are TRBV29-1 and TRBJ2-3; perhaps TRBD1 as D (5 bases). Germline V gene lookup returns CDR1 SQVTM and CDR2 ANQGSEA. CDR3 length: 12 amino acids. Trimming pared 3 bases from V and 3 bases from J, leaving 7 bases between. Here the CDR3 DNA reads TGCAGCGTTGACCAGGGAACAGATACGCAGTATTTT. Protein: CSVDQGTDTQYF.

This clone was seen a few times. The chain uses TRBV6-6 and TRBJ2-7, with a possible D match to TRBD1 (6 bases). Germline V gives CDR1 MNHNY, CDR2 SVGAGI (reference sequence). The CDR3 contains 15 residues. V was trimmed by 5 bases and J by 1 base, leaving 15 bases between them. Here the CDR3 reads CASSTHTTGSYEQYF. The CDR3 DNA is TGTGCCAGCAGTACTCACACGACAGGTTCCTACGAGCAGTACTTC.

The chain uses TRBV10-3 and TRBJ1-4; D gene ambiguous. The CDR3 is 14 amino acids. CDR1 and CDR2 (germline): ENHRY, SYGVKD. Trimming stripped 3 bases from V and 4 bases from J, with 9 bases between. The CDR3 region has the DNA TGTGCCATCAGTGATATCAACGGTAATGAAAAACTGTTTTTT. Translation: CAISDINGNEKLFF.

This chain connects TRBV5-6 to TRBJ1-4; the match to TRBD1 covers 7 bases. The germline V gene has CDR1 SGHDT and CDR2 YYEEEE. With V trimmed by 0 bases and J by 6 bases, 2 bases remained unmatched. CDR3 length: 14 residues. In nucleotides, the CDR3 is TGTGCCAGCAGCTTGGGTAGGGGGCATGAAAAACTGTTTTTT. Amino acid sequence: CASSLGRGHEKLFF.

CDR3 in DNA: TGTGCCAGCAGCGCCGGACAGGGGAGCGAAAAACTGTTTTTT. Translation: CASSAGQGSEKLFF. The V call is TRBV9, the J call TRBJ1-4, with 9 positions matching TRBD1. The CDR3 sequence is 14 residues long. CDR1 and CDR2 (germline): SGDLS, YYNGEE. The J segment lost 8 bases and the V segment lost 3 bases, leaving 5 bases of the junction unmatched.

The CDR3 loop reads CSVVRNTEAFF. Here the CDR3 DNA reads TGCAGCGTTGTCAGGAACACTGAAGCTTTCTTT. The genes are TRBV29-1 and TRBJ1-1, with D hard to call. Germline lookup yields CDR1 SQVTM and CDR2 ANQGSEA. V was trimmed by 4 bases and J by 1 base, leaving 4 bases between them. The CDR3 length is 11 residues.

V gene TRBV5-5 combines with J gene TRBJ1-3; TRBD1 matches 8 bases. The CDR3 extends over 17 amino acids. Germline V gene data show CDR1 as SGHKS and CDR2 as YYEKEE (reference sequence). Losses at the gene ends were 0 bases for V and 3 bases for J; bases not matched to a gene: 8. CDR3 loop: CASSLEVDDRGGNTIYF. CDR3 coding DNA: TGTGCCAGCAGCTTGGAGGTGGACGACAGGGGTGGAAACACCATATATTTT.